Following are 6 T cell receptor beta chains from one sample sequenced in a study of identical twins. TCRdb used MiXCR to reprocess the 5' RACE reads, holding one entry per CDR3 protein. The sample holds roughly 240,000 distinct CDR3 sequences, around 7% seen once. These same records also appear under a second study, on yellow fever vaccine responses in identical twins.

The specimen was memory (CD45RO+) T cells sorted from blood. These receptors all come from a woman between 18 and 29 years old in good health.

This clonotype was counted many times. The chain employs TRBV12-3 or TRBV12-4 and TRBJ1-5; D ambiguous. The CDR3 has 12 amino acids. The V end lost 6 bases, the J end lost 11 bases, and 14 bases lay between the germline ends. The CDR3 sequence: CASSQATQSQHF. In DNA form, the CDR3 reads TGTGCCAGCAGCCAAGCTACGCAGTCCCAGCATTTT.

This clonotype occurred many times. The genes are TRBV3-1 and TRBJ2-3; tentative D call: TRBD2 (6 bases). CDR1 and CDR2 from the germline V gene are LGHDT and YNNKEL (reference sequence). Trimming stripped 5 bases from V and 6 bases from J, with 12 bases between. This CDR3 is built from 13 residues. The CDR3 protein is CASSNRLADTQYF. For the CDR3, the DNA is TGTGCCAGCAGCAACAGGCTAGCGGATACGCAGTATTTT.

V is TRBV6-5 and J is TRBJ1-4; D gene uncertain. The V and J ends lost 2 bases and 2 bases respectively, with 6 bases between them. Per the germline V gene, CDR1 is MNHEY and CDR2 is SVGAGI. This CDR3 contains 14 residues. The CDR3: CASSYIGTNEKLFF. The CDR3 coding sequence is TGTGCCAGCAGTTACATCGGGACTAATGAAAAACTGTTTTTT.

The V gene is TRBV6-5, the J gene TRBJ2-1; 7 bases agree with TRBD2. This CDR3 is 13 amino acids long. Germline lookup yields CDR1 MNHEY and CDR2 SVGAGI. V shed 4 bases and J 4 bases; nucleotides not matched to a gene: 1. The CDR3 bases are TGTGCCAGCAGTTGGGAGGGGTACAATGAGCAGTTCTTC. It encodes CASSWEGYNEQFF.

This clonotype was counted many times. V gene TRBV12-3 or TRBV12-4 combines with J gene TRBJ2-3; no reliable D call. The V end lost 7 bases, the J end lost 4 bases, and 15 bases lay between the germline ends. This CDR3 has 14 amino acids. The CDR3 bases are TGTGCCAGCACCCACTTTGCTACTCCAGATACGCAGTATTTT. It encodes CASTHFATPDTQYF.

The chain carries TRBV6-1 and TRBJ2-1; maybe TRBD1 (6 bases). Trimming took 3 bases from V and 3 from J, leaving 15 bases between them. There are 16 residues in the CDR3. CDR1 and CDR2 (germline): MNHNS, SASEGT. CDR3 in DNA: TGTGCCAGCAGTGATCCCAGGGGTGCCCTCTACAATGAGCAGTTCTTC. This encodes CASSDPRGALYNEQFF.